Listed below are T cell receptor beta chains from one sample, sequenced in a study of siplizumab effects on memory and regulatory T cells. The assay was immunoSEQ multiplex PCR, and TCRdb's table has in-frame clones only and misses some. In the table there are under 100,000 clones, about nine tenths of which are singletons. What was sequenced was Tregs sorted from blood. These receptors were taken from a human donor in good health. The CDR3 runs from the conserved cysteine through the conserved F or W. A D gene is named only where the DNA matches it firmly. Clone sizes are given selectively: once, few, many, or a class where the clone is expanded.

V: TRBV19
D: -
size: -
J: TRBJ2-3
CDR3: CASNPFPSDTQYF
DNA: TGTGCCAGTAATCCGTTTCCGTCAGATACGCAGTATTTT

V: TRBV4-2
D: -
size: -
J: TRBJ2-7
CDR3: CASSQEGRVSYEQYF
DNA: TGTGCCAGCAGCCAAGAGGGACGAGTCTCCTACGAGCAGTACTTC

V: TRBV4-2
D: -
size: -
J: TRBJ2-7
CDR3: CASSQGGSWGSHEQYF
DNA: TGTGCCAGCAGCCAAGGGGGCTCGTGGGGGTCCCACGAGCAGTACTTC

V: TRBV6-5
D: TRBD2
size: -
J: TRBJ2-2
CDR3: CASSYSRGGNTGELFF
DNA: TGTGCCAGCAGTTACTCCCGCGGGGGGAACACCGGGGAGCTGTTTTTT

V: TRBV4-2
D: -
size: -
J: TRBJ1-5
CDR3: CASSLPGAPQPQHF
DNA: TGTGCCAGCAGCCTTCCCGGGGCCCCGCAGCCCCAGCATTTT

V: TRBV7-9
D: -
size: -
J: TRBJ2-7
CDR3: CASRPGPVLEQYF
DNA: TGTGCCAGCAGACCGGGACCGGTCTTGGAGCAGTACTTC

V: TRBV9
D: -
size: -
J: TRBJ2-1
CDR3: CASSVGLGSSYNEQFF
DNA: TGTGCCAGCAGCGTAGGACTGGGGAGCTCCTACAATGAGCAGTTCTTC

V: TRBV6-5
D: TRBD2
size: -
J: TRBJ2-7
CDR3: CASSSRLAGEQYF
DNA: TGTGCCAGCAGTTCCCGACTAGCGGGGGAGCAGTACTTC

V: TRBV7-6
D: -
size: -
J: TRBJ1-6
CDR3: CASSLYPLTYNSPLHF
DNA: TGTGCCAGCAGCTTATATCCACTTACCTATAATTCACCCCTCCACTTT

V: TRBV5-6
D: -
size: -
J: TRBJ2-1
CDR3: CASSLPKGRGNNEQFF
DNA: TGTGCCAGCAGCTTACCGAAGGGGCGAGGAAACAATGAGCAGTTCTTC

V: TRBV15
D: TRBD1
size: -
J: TRBJ1-5
CDR3: CATSGGQNSNQPQHF
DNA: TGTGCCACCAGCGGGGGACAGAATAGCAATCAGCCCCAGCATTTT

V: TRBV7-2
D: -
size: -
J: TRBJ1-5
CDR3: CASSFTVNQPQHF
DNA: TGTGCCAGCAGCTTCACAGTCAATCAGCCCCAGCATTTT

V: TRBV19
D: -
size: few
J: TRBJ2-3
CDR3: CASSPRGTGRSTDTQYF
DNA: TGTGCCAGTAGTCCTAGAGGTACAGGGAGAAGCACAGATACGCAGTATTTT

V: TRBV7-6
D: TRBD2
size: -
J: TRBJ2-1
CDR3: CASSLGLAAEQFF
DNA: TGTGCCAGCAGCTTAGGGCTAGCGGCTGAGCAGTTCTTC

V: TRBV2
D: TRBD1
size: -
J: TRBJ2-4
CDR3: CASSGLIQGAKNIQYF
DNA: TGTGCCAGCAGTGGGCTCATACAGGGGGCCAAAAACATTCAGTACTTC

V: TRBV6-4
D: -
size: few
J: TRBJ2-3
CDR3: CASSEDGDTQYF
DNA: TGTGCCAGCAGTGAAGACGGAGATACGCAGTATTTT

V: TRBV7-2
D: TRBD2
size: -
J: TRBJ2-3
CDR3: CASSWERGFTDTQYF
DNA: TGTGCCAGCAGTTGGGAGCGGGGATTCACAGATACGCAGTATTTT

V: TRBV9
D: -
size: -
J: TRBJ2-7
CDR3: CASVAVWGTSNSYEQYF
DNA: TGTGCCAGCGTGGCGGTCTGGGGGACATCAAACTCCTACGAGCAGTACTTC

V: TRBV7-9
D: -
size: once
J: TRBJ1-3
CDR3: CASSPKGNTIYF
DNA: TGTGCCAGCAGCCCCAAGGGAAACACCATATATTTT

V: TRBV19
D: -
size: once
J: TRBJ1-1
CDR3: CASSIPREAFF
DNA: TGTGCCAGTAGTATCCCCCGTGAAGCTTTCTTT

V: TRBV7-2
D: -
size: -
J: TRBJ2-5
CDR3: CASSLVLEEFGETQYF
DNA: TGTGCCAGCAGCTTAGTACTAGAGGAATTTGGAGAGACCCAGTACTTC

V: TRBV4-3
D: -
size: -
J: TRBJ1-6
CDR3: CASSQGQSGSPLHF
DNA: TGCGCCAGCAGCCAAGGACAAAGCGGTTCACCCCTCCACTTT

V: TRBV14
D: -
size: -
J: TRBJ1-5
CDR3: CASSQDPTTKYSNQPQHF
DNA: TGTGCCAGCAGCCAAGATCCTACTACAAAATATAGCAATCAGCCCCAGCATTTT